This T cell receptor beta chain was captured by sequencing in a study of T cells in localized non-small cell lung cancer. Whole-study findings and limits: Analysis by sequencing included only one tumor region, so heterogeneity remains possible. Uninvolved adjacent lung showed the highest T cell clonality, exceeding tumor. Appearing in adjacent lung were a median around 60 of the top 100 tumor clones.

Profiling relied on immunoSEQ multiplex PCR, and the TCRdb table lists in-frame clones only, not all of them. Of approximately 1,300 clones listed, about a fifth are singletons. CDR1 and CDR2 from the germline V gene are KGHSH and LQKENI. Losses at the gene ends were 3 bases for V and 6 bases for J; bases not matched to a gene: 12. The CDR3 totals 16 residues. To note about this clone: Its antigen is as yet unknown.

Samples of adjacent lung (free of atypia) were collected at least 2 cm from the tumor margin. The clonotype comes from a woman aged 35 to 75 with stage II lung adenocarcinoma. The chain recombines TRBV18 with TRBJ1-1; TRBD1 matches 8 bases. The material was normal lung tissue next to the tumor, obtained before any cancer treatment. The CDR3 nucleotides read TGTGCCAGCTCACCTCCCAGGACAGGGATCGTCGCTGAAGCTTTCTTT. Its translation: CASSPPRTGIVAEAFF. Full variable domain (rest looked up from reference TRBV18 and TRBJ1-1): NAGVMQNPRHLVRRRGQEARLRCSPMKGHSHVYWYRQLPEEGLKFMVYLQKENIIDESGMPKERFSAEFPKEGPSILRIQQVVRGDSAAYFCASSPPRTGIVAEAFFGQGTRLTVV.